The next 10 T cell receptor beta chains were all read from a single sample in a study of T cell repertoires in cytomegalovirus infection (dated by TCRdb to between 2019 and 2020). The sequencer listed for this sample is Illumina HiSeq 1500. The public reads were reanalyzed by TCRdb: fastp trimming at Q25, MiXCR alignment, in-frame beta chains only. All rows with the same CDR3 protein become a single entry with the most common DNA and genes. In this sample the table shows hundreds of thousands of distinct CDR3 sequences, 8% to 10% of which occur a single time. The ten largest account for about 3.9% of the sample. Sequenced material: PBMCs. All receptors come from a human donor in good health (CMV status not recorded). Some clones in this sample may be carry-over from other donors' samples.

There are a few counts of this clonotype. The CDR3 reads CASSLFRGTGDRWEQYF. The CDR3 DNA sequence: TGTGCCAGCAGTTTATTTCGCGGGACTGGGGACCGCTGGGAGCAGTACTTC. The rearrangement links TRBV28 to TRBJ2-7; D might be TRBD2 (6 bases). The CDR3 consists of 17 residues. The V end was cut by 1 base, the J end by 7 bases, with 23 bases between. Germline CDR1 and CDR2: MDHEN and SYDVKM.

This clonotype was counted only a few times. The J gene is TRBJ2-1, the V gene TRBV25-1; no clear D gene. Germline CDR1 MGHDK, CDR2 SYGVNS. V lost 7 bases and J 10 bases, leaving 17 bases between the germline ends. CDR3 size: 13 residues. CDR3 residues: CASIPSETDEQFF. CDR3 bases: TGTGCCAGCATTCCCTCAGAAACCGACGAGCAGTTCTTC.

This clonotype was recorded a few times. The chain joins TRBV25-1 to TRBJ2-7; D is perhaps TRBD1 (6 bases). This CDR3 comprises 14 residues. Trimming left V 0 bases short and J 3 bases short, with 9 bases between. Germline V lookup: CDR1 MGHDK, CDR2 SYGVNS. Written as DNA, the CDR3 is TGTGCCAGCAGTGAATACAGGGGAATCTACGAGCAGTACTTC. Its protein product is CASSEYRGIYEQYF.

This clonotype was counted between two and nine times. For the CDR3, the DNA is TGTGCCAGTAGTATCGGTGCCAGAGAGAAGAACTACGAGCAGTACTTC. Protein sequence: CASSIGAREKNYEQYF. The chain couples TRBV19 to TRBJ2-7, with D hard to call. The CDR3 consists of 16 residues. V lost 3 bases and J 3 bases, leaving 18 bases between the germline ends. Germline V lookup: CDR1 LNHDA, CDR2 SQIVND (reference sequence).

This clonotype was seen more than once but under ten times. V gene TRBV4-2 combines with J gene TRBJ1-2, with a weak D call TRBD1 (6 bases). In germline, CDR1 is LGHNA, CDR2 YNFKEQ. The CDR3 is 15 amino acids. V was pared by 5 bases and J by 2 bases, with 15 bases between. The CDR3 loop reads CASSSATGNNYGYTF. The CDR3 coding sequence is TGTGCCAGCAGCTCAGCGACAGGAAACAACTATGGCTACACCTTC.

This clonotype was seen only a few times. This chain joins TRBV19 and TRBJ1-5, with D perhaps TRBD1 (5 bases). This CDR3 comprises 16 residues. Germline V gives CDR1 LNHDA, CDR2 SQIVND (reference sequence). Trimming shortened V by 6 bases and J by 1 base, and 16 bases separated the two germline ends. The CDR3 region is CASSPPLGVSNQPQHF. CDR3 DNA: TGTGCCAGTAGCCCTCCGTTGGGGGTGAGCAATCAGCCCCAGCATTTT.

This chain uses TRBV20-1 with TRBJ2-2, with TRBD2 matching 9 bases. V was clipped by 7 bases and J by 2 bases; unmatched bases: 5. This CDR3 contains 14 residues. Germline assignment: CDR1 DFQATT and CDR2 SNEGSKA (reference sequence). The CDR3, as DNA: TGCAGTGTGGTAGCGGGAGTAAACACCGGGGAGCTGTTTTTT. This sequence encodes CSVVAGVNTGELFF.

The chain couples TRBV7-8 to TRBJ2-1; 7 positions match TRBD2. The J segment lost 4 bases and the V segment lost 3 bases, leaving 6 bases of the junction unmatched. The CDR3 runs to 15 residues. The germline gives CDR1 SGHVS, CDR2 FQNEAQ. As DNA, the CDR3 is TGTGCCAGCAGCTTGTCGGCGGGAGCGTACAATGAGCAGTTCTTC. Protein: CASSLSAGAYNEQFF.

V and J are TRBV12-3 or TRBV12-4 and TRBJ1-1, with D unclear. The germline V and J ends were trimmed by 6 bases and 4 bases, with 9 bases remaining between them. CDR3 size: 12 residues. CDR3 coding DNA: TGTGCCAGCAGCCTCCGGATCACTGAAGCTTTCTTT. This codes for CASSLRITEAFF.

This clonotype was counted many times. V and J are TRBV7-2 and TRBJ2-1, with TRBD1 matching 8 bases. This CDR3 spans 12 amino acids. V shed 6 bases, J shed 10 bases, and the junction held 5 bases outside the gene matches. Germline CDR1 and CDR2: SGHTA and FQGNSA. Written as DNA, the CDR3 is TGTGCCAGCAGACGACAGGGGTGGGAGCAGTTCTTC. Translating it yields CASRRQGWEQFF.